The clone carrying this T cell receptor (beta chain) has a handful of counts. Both 60 Vbeta primers and 13 Jbeta primers went into the PCR. The table came from immunoSEQ multiplex PCR; TCRdb's copy has only in-frame clones and leaves some out. The sample contains more than 140,000 clones, around 80% of which appear only once. Germline CDR1 reads LNHDA; CDR2 reads SQIVND (reference sequence). Trimming took 4 bases from V and 2 from J; bases not matched to a gene: 7. This CDR3 is 15 amino acids long. The sample belongs to a study of cytomegalovirus exposure and HLA in healthy donors. The chain has TRBV19 and TRBJ1-1; 7 positions match TRBD1. Source material: PBMCs. The clonotype comes from a man between 25 and 39 years old in good health and CMV-seropositive. The CDR3 DNA sequence: TGTGCCAGTAGTAGGGGGGACAGCCAAAACACTGAAGCTTTCTTT. Translating gives CASSRGDSQNTEAFF. Looking up the rest from reference TRBV19 and TRBJ1-1 gives the full variable domain: DGGITQSPKYLFRKEGQNVTLSCEQNLNHDAMYWYRQDPGQGLRLIYYSQIVNDFQKGDIAEGYSVSREKKESFPLTVTSAQKNPTAFYLCASSRGDSQNTEAFFGQGTRLTVV.